A single sample gave rise to the 18 T cell receptor beta chains below, sequenced in a study of beta chain bispecific antibodies for T cell cancers. One entry per CDR3 protein results from TCRdb running MiXCR on the 5' RACE reads. The sample comprises around 19,000 distinct CDR3 sequences, 2% to 2.5% of which are singletons, and over 5% rests with the top ten. Whole-study findings and limits: In these mixed samples, most targeted TRBV reads derived from the leukemia cell line. Versus anti-CD19, anti-TRBV12 exposure cut the TRBV12-3 share of TRBV signal by 98.9%.

Either OKT3 anti-CD3 antibody or CD3/CD28 beads expanded T cells from blood mononuclear cells over roughly 3 days. These receptors' antigens are unknown. Source: healthy donor T cells cultured with leukemia cells, taken from a culture containing a bispecific antibody targeting TCR Vbeta12. All receptors derive from a human donor in good health. Some clones in this sample may be carry-over from other donors' samples.

This clonotype was seen at least ten times. The chain employs TRBV4-1 and TRBJ2-3; 11 positions match TRBD2. The CDR3 is 12 residues long. The junction had 9 bases not matched to a gene; V was cut back by 10 bases and J by 12 bases. Germline V gives CDR1 MGHRA, CDR2 YSYEKL. The DNA for the CDR3 is TGCGCCACCGGTAGCGGGGGGGCGGCCCAGTATTTT. Amino acids: CATGSGGAAQYF.

This clonotype was detected many times. V usage is TRBV19 and J usage is TRBJ1-2; 9 bases agree with TRBD1. Germline CDR1 is LNHDA and CDR2 is SQIVND (reference sequence). Trimming took 5 bases from V and 7 from J; bases not matched to a gene: 8. The CDR3 has 14 residues. The CDR3: CASSPDRDRAGYTF. The CDR3, as DNA: TGTGCCAGTAGTCCAGACCGGGACAGGGCTGGCTACACCTTC.

This chain uses TRBV5-5 with TRBJ2-5; D may be TRBD2 (5 bases). With 7 bases removed from V and 4 bases from J, the gap between germline ends came to 20 bases. Per the germline V gene, CDR1 is SGHKS and CDR2 is YYEKEE (reference sequence). CDR3 length: 15 residues. For the CDR3, the DNA is TGTGCCAGCGCTGGTGGGAGCCCCCTGGGAGAGACCCAGTACTTC. This sequence encodes CASAGGSPLGETQYF.

This clonotype was seen ten or more times. V usage is TRBV27 and J usage is TRBJ1-1, with TRBD1 matching 8 bases. Trimming cost V 5 bases and J 3 bases; bases outside gene matches: 8. The CDR3 spans 15 residues. Germline CDR1 reads MNHEY; CDR2 reads SMNVEV (reference sequence). The CDR3 spells CASSETGARDTEAFF. DNA for the CDR3: TGTGCCAGCAGTGAGACAGGGGCGAGGGACACTGAAGCTTTCTTT.

This clonotype has ten or more counts. The gene calls are TRBV9 and TRBJ1-2; D might be TRBD1 (6 bases). The V end was cut by 0 bases, the J end by 8 bases, with 17 bases between. Germline CDR1 and CDR2: SGDLS and YYNGEE. The CDR3 extends over 15 amino acids. CDR3 DNA sequence: TGTGCCAGCAGCGTAGGGAGGACAGCAGCTCGGGGCTACACCTTC. It yields the protein CASSVGRTAARGYTF.

This clonotype showed up many times. The gene calls are TRBV27 and TRBJ2-7; 14 nucleotides align to TRBD2. Trimming removed 4 bases from V and 9 bases from J; junction bases left unmatched: 17. The CDR3 has 18 amino acids. The germline gives CDR1 MNHEY, CDR2 SMNVEV (reference sequence). CDR3 in DNA: TGTGCCAGCAGTTCCGGGACTAGCGGGGGCCCCATTGTGGCTGGGCAGTACTTC. Protein sequence: CASSSGTSGGPIVAGQYF.

This clonotype was picked up a small number of times. The chain recombines TRBV5-4 with TRBJ1-4; D might be TRBD1 (5 bases). Looked up from germline, CDR1 is SGHNT and CDR2 is YYREEE (reference sequence). This CDR3 is 14 amino acids long. The V end lost 4 bases, the J end lost 5 bases, and 12 bases lay between the germline ends. The CDR3 loop is CASSPHTGNEKLFF. The CDR3 coding sequence is TGTGCCAGCAGCCCCCACACAGGAAATGAAAAACTGTTTTTT.

This clonotype was seen ten or more times. The rearrangement joins TRBV7-9 to TRBJ2-2; D is unclear. This CDR3 has 14 amino acids. Trimming left V 5 bases short and J 0 bases short, with 7 bases between. Germline V CDR1 and CDR2: SEHNR, FQNEAQ (reference sequence). The CDR3 nucleotides are TGTGCCAGCAGCCCCACAGCGAACACCGGGGAGCTGTTTTTT. This translates into CASSPTANTGELFF.

This clonotype has a count of ten or more. The chain couples TRBV4-1 to TRBJ2-1; weak D call: TRBD1 (7 bases). The CDR3 is made up of 16 amino acids. V gave up 2 bases and J gave up 8 bases, with 19 bases separating them. CDR1 is MGHRA and CDR2 is YSYEKL in the germline V gene. CDR3 in DNA: TGCGCCAGCAGCCAATACGGAGGGGGCTGGATCGATGAGCAGTTCTTC. Its protein product is CASSQYGGGWIDEQFF.

In this sample, this clonotype turned up many times. This chain connects TRBV9 to TRBJ2-7, with D perhaps being TRBD1 or TRBD2 (5 bases each). The CDR3 is made up of 15 amino acids. V lost 0 bases and J lost 0, with 10 bases in between. The germline V gene has CDR1 SGDLS and CDR2 YYNGEE. CDR3 in amino acids: CASSVGDAASYEQYF. Here the CDR3 DNA reads TGTGCCAGCAGCGTAGGGGACGCAGCCTCCTACGAGCAGTACTTC.

This clonotype was recorded many times. The chain joins TRBV7-9 to TRBJ1-6; possibly TRBD1 for D (5 bases). The V end lost 10 bases, the J end lost 4 bases, and 11 bases lay between the germline ends. This CDR3 is built from 13 residues. Germline CDR1 SEHNR, CDR2 FQNEAQ (reference sequence). This CDR3 is CANSEGYNSPLHF. Written as DNA, the CDR3 is TGTGCCAATTCAGAGGGGTATAATTCACCCCTCCACTTT.

Ten or more counts support this clonotype. The V and J genes are TRBV7-9 and TRBJ1-1; D is possibly TRBD1 (6 bases). With 0 bases removed from V and 6 bases from J, the gap between germline ends came to 23 bases. From germline, CDR1 is SEHNR and CDR2 FQNEAQ (reference sequence). This CDR3 spans 18 amino acids. CDR3 region: CASSLARDTLAGRAEAFF. In DNA form, the CDR3 reads TGTGCCAGCAGCTTAGCGAGGGACACCCTCGCTGGAAGGGCTGAAGCTTTCTTT.

In this sample, this clonotype turned up many times. This sequence joins TRBV10-2 and TRBJ2-5, with TRBD2 matching 9 bases. The junction had 1 base not matched to a gene; V was cut back by 0 bases and J by 5 bases. The germline CDR1 and CDR2 sequences are WSHSY and SAAADI. The CDR3 extends over 14 amino acids. The CDR3 protein is CASSESAGGETQYF. DNA of the CDR3: TGCGCCAGCAGTGAGTCTGCGGGGGGGGAGACCCAGTACTTC.

This clonotype was observed many times. V gene TRBV5-1 combines with J gene TRBJ2-7; tentative D call: TRBD1 (6 bases). V shed 0 bases and J shed 5 bases, with 6 bases lying between them. Germline CDR1 reads SGHRS; CDR2 reads YFSETQ. The length of the CDR3 is 12 residues. DNA for the CDR3: TGCGCCAGCAGCTTGGAGGGGGACGAGCAGTACTTC. Translation gives CASSLEGDEQYF.

This clonotype came up many times. The rearrangement uses TRBV19 and TRBJ1-2; D is possibly TRBD1 (5 bases). Looked up from germline, CDR1 is LNHDA and CDR2 is SQIVND (reference sequence). CDR3 length: 14 residues. V was trimmed by 3 bases and J by 1 base, leaving 9 bases between them. The CDR3 bases are TGTGCCAGTAGTATCCTCGACAGTAACTATGGCTACACCTTC. Protein product: CASSILDSNYGYTF.

Many counts were recorded for this clonotype. The rearrangement uses TRBV19 and TRBJ1-1; a weak D match, TRBD1 (6 bases). Trimming removed 10 bases at V and 2 bases at J, with 11 bases between. Germline CDR1 LNHDA, CDR2 SQIVND (reference sequence). The CDR3 is 12 amino acids. The DNA of the CDR3 is TGTGCCACTAGACAGGTAAACACTGAAGCTTTCTTT. It yields the protein CATRQVNTEAFF.

By sample fraction, this clonotype is medium-sized (0.01 to 0.1%). This chain connects TRBV4-1 to TRBJ2-2, with D possibly called TRBD1 or TRBD2 (6 bases each). The CDR3 runs 18 residues. Germline CDR1 and CDR2: MGHRA and YSYEKL. With 3 bases removed from V and 0 bases from J, the gap between germline ends came to 17 bases. The CDR3 protein is CASSHLPGGLSNTGELFF. The CDR3 DNA reads as TGCGCCAGCAGCCACCTTCCCGGGGGCCTTTCGAACACCGGGGAGCTGTTTTTT.

This clonotype is medium-sized within its sample. The V and J genes are TRBV20-1 and TRBJ2-7, with D perhaps being TRBD1 or TRBD2 (5 bases each). Germline V CDR1 and CDR2: DFQATT, SNEGSKA (reference sequence). The ends were cut back, 1 base at V and 3 bases at J, with 13 bases in the middle. There are 14 residues in the CDR3. CDR3 in DNA: TGCAGTGCTAGAGCCCGGGGCTCGAACTACGAGCAGTACTTC. This translates into CSARARGSNYEQYF.